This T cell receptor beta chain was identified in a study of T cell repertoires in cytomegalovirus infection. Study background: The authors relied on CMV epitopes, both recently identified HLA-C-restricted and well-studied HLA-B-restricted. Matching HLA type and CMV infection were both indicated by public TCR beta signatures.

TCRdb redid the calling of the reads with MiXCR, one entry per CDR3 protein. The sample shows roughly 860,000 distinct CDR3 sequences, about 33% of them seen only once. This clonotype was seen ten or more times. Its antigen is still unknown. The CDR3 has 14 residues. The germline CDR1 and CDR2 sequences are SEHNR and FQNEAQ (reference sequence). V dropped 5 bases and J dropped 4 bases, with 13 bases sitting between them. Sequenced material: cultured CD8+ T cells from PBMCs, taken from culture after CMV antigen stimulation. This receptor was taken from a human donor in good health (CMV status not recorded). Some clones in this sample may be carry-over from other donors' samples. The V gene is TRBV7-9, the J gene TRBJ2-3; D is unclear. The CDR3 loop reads CASSLAPNPDTQYF. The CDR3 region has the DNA TGTGCCAGCAGCCTTGCTCCGAACCCAGATACGCAGTATTTT.